The 22 T cell receptor beta chains in this list originate from one sample, sequenced in a study of identical twins. TCRdb fed the 5' RACE reads into MiXCR, producing one record per CDR3 protein. The data contain approximately 890,000 distinct CDR3 sequences, roughly an eighth of them singletons. These records were also assigned to another study, of yellow fever vaccine responses in identical twins.

Sequenced sample: PBMCs. The receptors stem from a woman aged 18-30 years in good health.

This clonotype was recorded at least ten times. This chain links TRBV29-1 with TRBJ2-7; maybe TRBD1 (6 bases). The CDR3 loop spans 12 amino acids. With 3 bases removed from V and 3 bases from J, the gap between germline ends came to 9 bases. Looked up from germline, CDR1 is SQVTM and CDR2 is ANQGSEA. CDR3 amino acids: CSVEVGGYEQYF. DNA for the CDR3: TGCAGCGTTGAGGTAGGGGGCTACGAGCAGTACTTC.

This clonotype was counted at least ten times. The gene calls are TRBV29-1 and TRBJ2-7; D is possibly TRBD1 (6 bases). Germline-derived CDR1 and CDR2 are SQVTM and ANQGSEA. The CDR3 totals 15 residues. The germline V and J ends were trimmed by 4 bases and 3 bases, with 19 bases remaining between them. For the CDR3, the DNA is TGCAGCGTTGGGGGTGTACAGGGCTCTTACTACGAGCAGTACTTC. Amino acids: CSVGGVQGSYYEQYF.

The rearrangement uses TRBV4-1 and TRBJ2-3, with 12 bases identical to TRBD2. Germline V CDR1 and CDR2: MGHRA, YSYEKL. The V segment lost 6 bases and the J segment 3 bases; nucleotides outside the gene matches: 10. The CDR3 runs to 17 residues. The CDR3 here is CASSHTPLAGGTDTQYF. The CDR3 region has the DNA TGCGCCAGCAGTCATACGCCACTAGCGGGAGGAACAGATACGCAGTATTTT.

This clonotype was picked up many times. The V gene is TRBV11-1, the J gene TRBJ2-1; TRBD2 might be the D (5 bases). The CDR3 totals 13 residues. Trimming shortened V by 1 base and J by 9 bases, and 10 bases separated the two germline ends. Germline V gene lookup returns CDR1 SGHAT and CDR2 FQDESV (reference sequence). The CDR3 here is CASSLVPRGEQFF. CDR3 in DNA: TGTGCCAGCAGCTTAGTCCCACGGGGTGAGCAGTTCTTC. Full variable domain (missing parts from reference TRBV11-1 and TRBJ2-1): EAEVAQSPRYKITEKSQAVAFWCDPISGHATLYWYRQILGQGPELLVQFQDESVVDDSQLPKDRFSAERLKGVDSTLKIQPAELGDSAMYLCASSLVPRGEQFFGPGTRLTVL.

The chain has TRBV20-1 and TRBJ2-7; 7 positions agree with TRBD1. The CDR3 runs 13 residues. V dropped 1 base and J dropped 5; count of bases not matched to a gene: 5. Germline V gene sequence: CDR1 DFQATT, CDR2 SNEGSKA (reference sequence). The CDR3 nucleotides are TGCAGTGCTAGAGCCGACAGGGTAAACGAGCAGTACTTC. It encodes CSARADRVNEQYF.

This clonotype was observed a handful of times. The chain uses TRBV24-1 and TRBJ2-2, with D perhaps matching TRBD1 (5 bases). Germline loops: CDR1 KGHDR, CDR2 SFDVKD. The CDR3 consists of 15 residues. The V gene lost 6 bases and the J gene lost 6 bases, with 16 bases spanning the gap. The CDR3 nucleotides read TGTGCCACCAGTAACCCAGGGCATTTCGCCGGGGAGCTGTTTTTT. As protein: CATSNPGHFAGELFF.

This clonotype has ten or more counts. The rearrangement uses TRBV5-1 and TRBJ1-1, with D unresolved. The CDR3 has 15 amino acids. V was clipped by 3 bases and J by 4 bases, with 16 bases between them. The germline V gene encodes CDR1 SGHRS and CDR2 YFSETQ. CDR3 nucleotides: TGCGCCAGCAGCTGGACCCGAGGGAGCGGCACTGAAGCTTTCTTT. Translating gives CASSWTRGSGTEAFF.

J is TRBJ2-7 and V is TRBV20-1, with TRBD1 matching 7 bases. Per the germline V gene, CDR1 is DFQATT and CDR2 is SNEGSKA (reference sequence). The CDR3 length is 13 residues. J lost 1 base, V lost 1 base, and 1 base had no gene match. CDR3: CSARGQGSYEQYV. CDR3 coding DNA: TGCAGTGCTAGAGGACAGGGTTCCTACGAGCAGTACGTC.

This clonotype was detected ten times or more. The chain couples TRBV4-1 to TRBJ2-1, with D possibly TRBD2 on 6 matching bases. The CDR3 loop spans 15 amino acids. V gave up 6 bases and J gave up 6 bases, with 18 bases separating them. The germline V gene has CDR1 MGHRA and CDR2 YSYEKL. CDR3 region: CASRSGTSNRNEQFF. The CDR3 nucleotides are TGCGCCAGCAGATCCGGGACTTCCAATCGCAATGAGCAGTTCTTC.

This clonotype was seen a few times. V is TRBV29-1 and J is TRBJ2-3; 9 bases agree with TRBD2. V shed 1 base, J shed 2 bases, and the junction held 1 base outside the gene matches. The CDR3 contains 14 residues. Germline CDR1 is SQVTM and CDR2 is ANQGSEA. The CDR3 DNA follows: TGCAGCGTTGAAGGCGGGAGGGCCACAGATACGCAGTATTTT. Amino acids: CSVEGGRATDTQYF.

This clonotype was seen ten or more times. This CDR3 reads CASSLLAPMTEAFF. CDR3 bases: TGTGCCAGCAGTTTATTGGCACCGATGACTGAAGCTTTCTTT. The gene calls are TRBV28 and TRBJ1-1; no reliable D call. The CDR3 covers 14 residues. CDR1 MDHEN and CDR2 SYDVKM come from the germline V gene. The V end was cut by 1 base, the J end by 5 bases, with 11 bases between.

This sequence joins TRBV7-6 and TRBJ1-5; D remains ambiguous. This CDR3 is built from 14 residues. V was clipped by 5 bases and J by 2 bases, with 10 bases between them. Germline CDR1 and CDR2: SGHVS and FNYEAQ. Here the CDR3 DNA reads TGTGCCAGCAGCGAATTAGTAGGCAATCAGCCCCAGCATTTT. Translation gives CASSELVGNQPQHF. The whole variable domain, filled in from reference TRBV7-6 and TRBJ1-5, reads GAGVSQSPRYKVTKRGQDVALRCDPISGHVSLYWYRQALGQGPEFLTYFNYEAQQDKSGLPNDRFSAERPEGSISTLTIQRTEQRDSAMYRCASSELVGNQPQHFGDGTRLSIL.

This clonotype was recorded at least ten times. This chain joins TRBV27 and TRBJ2-1, with D hard to call. V lost 5 bases and J 9 bases, leaving 14 bases between the germline ends. The CDR3 contains 13 residues. The V gene's germline CDR1 is MNHEY and CDR2 SMNVEV (reference sequence). The CDR3 DNA reads TGTGCCAGCAGTACGACCCAGATCGGTGAGCAGTTCTTC. It yields the protein CASSTTQIGEQFF.

This clonotype was observed a few times. The chain uses TRBV7-9 and TRBJ2-1, with 8 positions matching TRBD1. The CDR3 totals 13 residues. Germline V gene data show CDR1 as SEHNR and CDR2 as FQNEAQ (reference sequence). With 9 bases clipped from V and 5 bases from J, the junction kept 6 bases outside the gene matches. Here the CDR3 reads CARGQGPHNEQFF. In DNA, the CDR3 is TGTGCCAGAGGACAGGGTCCCCACAATGAGCAGTTCTTC.

The table lists this clonotype with a few counts. The V gene is TRBV12-3 or TRBV12-4, the J gene TRBJ2-1, with TRBD2 as a possible D gene (6 bases). Trimming pared 8 bases from V and 0 bases from J, leaving 14 bases between. The CDR3 length is 15 residues. CDR3 DNA: TGTGCCAGCGAGGGCGGAGGGAGCTCCTACAATGAGCAGTTCTTC. It is translated as CASEGGGSSYNEQFF.

This rearrangement joins TRBV28 to TRBJ2-7, with 9 bases identical to TRBD1. The ends lost 6 bases at V and 10 bases at J; junction bases unmatched: 16. CDR1 and CDR2 (germline): MDHEN, SYDVKM. The CDR3 covers 15 residues. In DNA, the CDR3 is TGTGCCAGCAGCAAGACCACAGGGGGCCCCGCGATTCAGTACTTC. Protein: CASSKTTGGPAIQYF.

Regarding this clonotype: A read error is possible here, since a much larger clone lies one base away. The genes are TRBV5-5 and TRBJ2-4; D possibly corresponds to TRBD1 (6 bases). V was cut by 4 bases and J by 6 bases, with 11 bases left in between. Germline V gives CDR1 SGHKS, CDR2 YYEKEE (reference sequence). The length of the CDR3 is 13 residues. The CDR3 DNA reads TGTGCCAGCAGCCCAGGGGAGATAAACATTCAGTACTTC. Protein sequence: CASSPGEINIQYF.

This clonotype occurred many times. J is TRBJ2-1 and V is TRBV7-9; 7 nucleotides line up with TRBD1. V lost 5 bases, J lost 1 base, and 8 bases stayed unmatched. CDR3 length: 16 amino acids. Germline V gene lookup returns CDR1 SEHNR and CDR2 FQNEAQ (reference sequence). The CDR3 DNA reads as TGTGCCAGCAGCCCCGTGACAGGGCGGTCCTACAATGAGCAGTTCTTC. Protein: CASSPVTGRSYNEQFF.

This clonotype was found many times. The V gene is TRBV11-2, the J gene TRBJ2-7, with 7 nucleotides matching TRBD1. CDR3 length equals 14 residues. CDR1 and CDR2 (germline): SGHAT, FQNNGV. J was trimmed by 6 bases and V by 5 bases; bases with no gene match: 10. CDR3 DNA: TGTGCCAGCAGCCCCCAGGGGGTCAGGGTCGAGCAGTACGTC. Its translation is CASSPQGVRVEQYV.

The genes are TRBV19 and TRBJ2-1; a weak D match, TRBD1 (6 bases). V lost 1 base and J lost 8, with 12 bases in between. Germline CDR1 reads LNHDA; CDR2 reads SQIVND (reference sequence). The CDR3 contains 14 residues. Here the CDR3 reads CASSIGRQVDEQFF. The CDR3 DNA reads TGTGCCAGTAGTATAGGTCGACAGGTGGATGAGCAGTTCTTC.

The rearrangement joins TRBV28 to TRBJ2-7; D may be TRBD2 (5 bases). Germline V lookup: CDR1 MDHEN, CDR2 SYDVKM. The V end was cut by 6 bases, the J end by 0 bases, with 15 bases between. This CDR3 is built from 15 residues. CDR3: CASSPRGATSYEQYV. The CDR3 DNA reads TGTGCCAGCAGCCCTCGGGGAGCGACCTCCTACGAGCAGTACGTC.

In its sample, this clonotype was seen many times. The chain employs TRBV20-1 and TRBJ1-2; 12 positions match TRBD1. This CDR3 spans 13 amino acids. Trimming removed 5 bases from V and 8 bases from J; junction bases left unmatched: 6. Germline assignment: CDR1 DFQATT and CDR2 SNEGSKA (reference sequence). The CDR3 is CSARDRGRGGYTF. The CDR3 nucleotides read TGCAGTGCTCGGGACAGGGGGCGCGGCGGCTACACCTTC.